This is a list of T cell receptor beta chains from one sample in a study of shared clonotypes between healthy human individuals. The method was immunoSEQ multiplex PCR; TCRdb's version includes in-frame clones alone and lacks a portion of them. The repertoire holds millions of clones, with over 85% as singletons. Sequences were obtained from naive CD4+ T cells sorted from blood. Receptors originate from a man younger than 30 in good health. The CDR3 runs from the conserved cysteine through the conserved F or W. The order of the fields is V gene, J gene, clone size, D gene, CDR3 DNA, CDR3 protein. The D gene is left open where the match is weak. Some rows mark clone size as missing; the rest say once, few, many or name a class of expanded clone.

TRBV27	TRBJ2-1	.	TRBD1	TGTGCCAGCAGCTTCAGTTATGGGACAGGTTTCTACAATGAGCAGTTCTTC	CASSFSYGTGFYNEQFF
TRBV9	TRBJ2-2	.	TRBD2	TGTGCCAGCAGCCTACATAAAAGGACTAGCGGACTCTTCCTCACCGGGGAGCTGTTTTTT	CASSLHKRTSGLFLTGELFF
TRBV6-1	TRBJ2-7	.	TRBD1	TGTGCCAGCAGAGGCCCGGACAGGGGCCACGAGCAGTACTTC	CASRGPDRGHEQYF
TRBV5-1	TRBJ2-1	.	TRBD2	TGCGCCAGCAGCGCCCTGGCGGGGGGGACATCCTACAATGAGCAGTTCTTC	CASSALAGGTSYNEQFF
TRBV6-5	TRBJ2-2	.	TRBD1	TGTGCCAGCAGTGAGACAGGGCGGCCCGGGGAGCTGTTTTTT	CASSETGRPGELFF
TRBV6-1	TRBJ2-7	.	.	TGTGCCAGCAGTGAAACTTGGGGGATCGGCGAGCAGTACTTC	CASSETWGIGEQYF
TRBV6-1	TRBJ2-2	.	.	TGTGCCAGCACCCAGGGGAGGGGGGCCTTAATGGAGCTGTTTTTT	CASTQGRGALMELFF
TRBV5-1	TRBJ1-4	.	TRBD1	TGCGCCAGCAGCCCAGGACAGGGTGGGGAAAAACTGTTTTTT	CASSPGQGGEKLFF
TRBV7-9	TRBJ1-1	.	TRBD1	TGTGCCAGCAGCATAGGACAGGGGAACACTGAAGCTTTCTTT	CASSIGQGNTEAFF
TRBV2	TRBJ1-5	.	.	TGTGCCAGCAGTGCGACAGCCGCACCCAATCAGCCCCAGCATTTT	CASSATAAPNQPQHF
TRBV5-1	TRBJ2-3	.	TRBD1	TGCGCCAGCAGCTTATCCGGGACAGGGGGCGCGCGCACAGATACGCAGTATTTT	CASSLSGTGGARTDTQYF
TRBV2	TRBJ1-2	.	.	TGTGCCAGCAGTGACAGGGGTCGCAACTATGGCTACACCTTC	CASSDRGRNYGYTF
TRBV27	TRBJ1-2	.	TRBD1	TGTGCCAGCAGTTTATTGGACAGGGGGGGCTACACCTTC	CASSLLDRGGYTF
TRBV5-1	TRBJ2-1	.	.	TGCGCCAGCAGCCCGGGTCTACGCGGAACGAGTGAGCAGTTCTTC	CASSPGLRGTSEQFF
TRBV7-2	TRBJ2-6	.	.	TGTGCCAGCAGCTTAGTTGGTGGGGTCTACGGGGCCAACGTCCTGACTTTC	CASSLVGGVYGANVLTF
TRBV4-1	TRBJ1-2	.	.	TGCGCCAGCAGCCAAGGCCCGATGGGGGACTATGGCTACACCTTC	CASSQGPMGDYGYTF
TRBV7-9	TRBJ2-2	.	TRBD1	TGTGCCAGCAGCAGAGGACAGGGGAACACCGGGGAGCTGTTTTTT	CASSRGQGNTGELFF
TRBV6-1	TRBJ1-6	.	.	TGTGCCAGCGAACCGTCGACCGGCAATTCACCCCTCCACTTT	CASEPSTGNSPLHF
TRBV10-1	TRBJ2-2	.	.	TGCGCCAGCAGTGATGCCGGGGAGCTGTTTTTT	CASSDAGELFF
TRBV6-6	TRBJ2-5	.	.	TGTGCCAGCAAAAGGTCCCAGGAGACCCAGTACTTC	CASKRSQETQYF
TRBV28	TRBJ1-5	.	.	TGTGCCAGCAGTGGCCTTAGGCAGCCCCAGCATTTT	CASSGLRQPQHF
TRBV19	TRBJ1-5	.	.	TGTGCCAGTAACAACCTGGCCGGACAAGGTCTTAGCAATCAGCCCCAGCATTTT	CASNNLAGQGLSNQPQHF
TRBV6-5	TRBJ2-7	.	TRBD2	TGTGCCAGCAGTTACCTCCGACTAGCGGGCTACGAGCAGTACTTC	CASSYLRLAGYEQYF
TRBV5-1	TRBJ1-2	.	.	TGCGCCAGCAGCTTGGGGGTCTATGGCTACACCTTC	CASSLGVYGYTF
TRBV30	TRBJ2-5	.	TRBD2	TGTGCCTGGAGTGTACCGGTGGGAGGGGTGGGAGTAGAGACCCAGTACTTC	CAWSVPVGGVGVETQYF
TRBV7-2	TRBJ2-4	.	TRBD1	TGTGCCAGCGGAGGGACAGGGTCTACCAAAAACATTCAGTACTTC	CASGGTGSTKNIQYF
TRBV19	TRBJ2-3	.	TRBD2	TGTGCCAGTAGTATAGGCGGGAGTGGGACAGATACGCAGTATTTT	CASSIGGSGTDTQYF
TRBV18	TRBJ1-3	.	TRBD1	TGTGCCAGCTCCGGGACAGGGTACGATTCTGGAAACACCATATATTTT	CASSGTGYDSGNTIYF
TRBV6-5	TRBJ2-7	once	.	TGTGCCAGCAGGCGGGGACAACGCTACGAGCAGTACTTC	CASRRGQRYEQYF
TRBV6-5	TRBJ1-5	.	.	TGTGCCAGCAGTTACTCGAAAGTGGTAAATCAGCCCCAGCATTTT	CASSYSKVVNQPQHF
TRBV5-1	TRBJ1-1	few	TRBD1	TGCGCCAGCAGCCGGACAGGGATGAACACTGAAGCTTTCTTT	CASSRTGMNTEAFF
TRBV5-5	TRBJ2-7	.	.	TGTGCCAGCAGCCATCTTGACACGAAGACCTACGAGCAGTACTTC	CASSHLDTKTYEQYF
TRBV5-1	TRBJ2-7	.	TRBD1	TGCGCCAGCAGCAAGGGACAGAACTACGAGCAGTACTTC	CASSKGQNYEQYF
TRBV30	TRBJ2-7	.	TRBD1	TGTGCCTGGAGTAGGACAGGTTCCTACGAGCAGTACTTC	CAWSRTGSYEQYF
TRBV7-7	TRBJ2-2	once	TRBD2	TGTGCTAGCAGCTTAGGACTAGCGGGGGCCCACACCGGGGAGCTGTTTTTT	CASSLGLAGAHTGELFF
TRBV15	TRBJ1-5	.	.	TGTGCCACCAGCAGAGAGGTCAATCAGCCCCAGCATTTT	CATSREVNQPQHF
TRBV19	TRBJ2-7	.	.	TGTGCCAGTAGTATGGCCGGGACATCCTACGAGCAGTACTTC	CASSMAGTSYEQYF
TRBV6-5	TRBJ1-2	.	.	TGTGCCAGCAGTTACGGGGGGGTCGACTATGGCTACACCTTC	CASSYGGVDYGYTF
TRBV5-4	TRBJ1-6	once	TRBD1	TGTGCCAGCAGCTTGGGGACAGGGGGAATTCATTCACCCCTCCACTTT	CASSLGTGGIHSPLHF
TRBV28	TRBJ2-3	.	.	TGTGCCAGCAGTCCCAGGGTTGGCGTAGGCACAGATACGCAGTATTTT	CASSPRVGVGTDTQYF
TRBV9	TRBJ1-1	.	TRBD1	TGTGCCAGCAGCTCCAGGGGGGGACGGGCGAACACTGAAGCTTTCTTT	CASSSRGGRANTEAFF
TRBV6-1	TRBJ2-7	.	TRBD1	TGTGCCAGCAGAAAGACAGGGGGCTACGAGCAGTACTTC	CASRKTGGYEQYF
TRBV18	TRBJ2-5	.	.	TGTGCCAGCTCACGTGAACCTCCAGAGACCCAGTACTTC	CASSREPPETQYF
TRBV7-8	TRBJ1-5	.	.	TGTGCCAGCAGCTCTCCCTTCGAGAAGGGTCGCAATCAGCCCCAGCATTTT	CASSSPFEKGRNQPQHF
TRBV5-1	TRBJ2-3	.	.	TGCGCCAGCAGCTTGGAGTTCCTAACGGATACGCAGTATTTT	CASSLEFLTDTQYF
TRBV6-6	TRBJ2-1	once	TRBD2	TGTGCCAGCAGTTGGACTAGCGGGGGGTCCTACAATGAGCAGTTCTTC	CASSWTSGGSYNEQFF
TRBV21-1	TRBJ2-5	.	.	TGTGCCAGCAGCAAAGAGAGGCGGGAGGGTCTTTTGAGTGTTGAGACCCAGTACTTC	CASSKERREGLLSVETQYF
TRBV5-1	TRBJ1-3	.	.	TGCGCCAGCAGCCCTGGATCTGCCGGAATAGGAAACACCATATATTTT	CASSPGSAGIGNTIYF
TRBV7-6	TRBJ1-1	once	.	TGTGCCAGCAGCCCTGCTTGGGGTCTCGACACTGAAGCTTTCTTT	CASSPAWGLDTEAFF
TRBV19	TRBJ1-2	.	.	TGTGCCAGTAGTGCGACACAGGGTAACGGCTATGGCTACACCTTC	CASSATQGNGYGYTF
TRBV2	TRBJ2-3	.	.	TGTGCCAACGGAGGAAAACCAGATACGCAGTATTTT	CANGGKPDTQYF
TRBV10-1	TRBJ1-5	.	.	TGCGCCAGCAGGGAACCGAGCGACCAGCCCCAGCATTTT	CASREPSDQPQHF
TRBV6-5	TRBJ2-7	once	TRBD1	TGTGCCAGCAGTTACTCTGGGACAGGGAGCTACGAGCAGTACTTC	CASSYSGTGSYEQYF
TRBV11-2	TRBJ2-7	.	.	TGTGCCAGCAGCTTAGATATCCACAAAGGGGTCTACGAGCAGTACTTC	CASSLDIHKGVYEQYF
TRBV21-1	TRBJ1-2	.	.	TGTGCCAGCAGCAACCTTCTAAATCAGGGCTACACCTTC	CASSNLLNQGYTF
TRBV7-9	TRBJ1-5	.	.	TGTGCCAGCAGCCACGACGGGCGCAATCAGCCCCAGCATTTT	CASSHDGRNQPQHF
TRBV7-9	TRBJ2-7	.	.	TGTGCCAGCACAGTGTCGCAGGGGACGCGCGAGCAGTACTTC	CASTVSQGTREQYF
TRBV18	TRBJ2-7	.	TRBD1	TGTGCCAGCTCACCACCGGGACAGAGCTACGAGCAGTACTTC	CASSPPGQSYEQYF
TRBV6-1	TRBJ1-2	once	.	TGTGCCAGCAGTGAAACAAGGACATCGGGAAACACCTTC	CASSETRTSGNTF